The 17 T cell receptor beta chains below all came from one sample that was sequenced in a study of CD8 T cells in ankylosing spondylitis. Using its own MiXCR run on the 5' RACE reads, TCRdb lists one record per CDR3 protein. The table has 150,000 to 200,000 distinct CDR3 sequences, around a sixth seen once. The sample was blood, either unsorted or a sorted T cell fraction (not recorded which). Receptor source: a male donor aged 10-29 years with ankylosing spondylitis or in good health (not recorded which).

The chain links TRBV20-1 to TRBJ1-1; no firm D call. V lost 3 bases and J 6 bases, leaving 8 bases between the germline ends. Germline CDR1 is DFQATT and CDR2 is SNEGSKA (reference sequence). The length of the CDR3 is 11 residues. The CDR3 loop reads CSARMYPEAFF. The CDR3, as DNA: TGCAGTGCTAGGATGTATCCTGAAGCTTTCTTT.

This clonotype has at least ten counts. The genes are TRBV7-2 and TRBJ2-5; no definite D call. The germline gives CDR1 SGHTA, CDR2 FQGNSA. Between the trimmed V and J ends, which lost 1 base and 4 bases, there was a span of 7 bases. CDR3 length equals 13 residues. The CDR3, as DNA: TGTGCCAGCAGCTTAGACGTCCTAGAGACCCAGTACTTC. Translation: CASSLDVLETQYF. Drawing the rest from reference TRBV7-2 and TRBJ2-5, the complete variable domain is GAGVSQSPSNKVTEKGKDVELRCDPISGHTALYWYRQSLGQGLEFLIYFQGNSAPDKSGLPSDRFSAERTGGSVSTLTIQRTQQEDSAVYLCASSLDVLETQYFGPGTRLLVL.

This clonotype was counted many times. The chain joins TRBV5-1 to TRBJ2-5, with D perhaps matching TRBD1 or TRBD2 (5 bases each). The CDR3 contains 15 residues. The V end was cut by 0 bases, the J end by 5 bases, with 14 bases between. CDR1 is SGHRS and CDR2 is YFSETQ in the germline V gene. CDR3 region: CASSLGGPTGETQYF. CDR3 DNA: TGCGCCAGCAGCTTGGGGGGACCGACTGGGGAGACCCAGTACTTC.

The V gene is TRBV10-3, the J gene TRBJ2-5, with D possibly matching TRBD2 (6 bases). Looked up from germline, CDR1 is ENHRY and CDR2 is SYGVKD. V was clipped by 6 bases and J by 4 bases, with 18 bases between them. The CDR3 runs 15 residues. CDR3 in DNA: TGTGCCATCAGAACTAGCACCCTGGCGGGAGAGACCCAGTACTTC. Translated: CAIRTSTLAGETQYF.

This clonotype was found many times. V is TRBV11-2 and J is TRBJ2-3; D uncertain. Germline-derived CDR1 and CDR2 are SGHAT and FQNNGV. This CDR3 has 14 residues. Trimming left V 2 bases short and J 1 base short, with 7 bases between. CDR3 in amino acids: CASSLILRTDTQYF. CDR3 bases: TGTGCCAGCAGCTTAATCCTCCGCACAGATACGCAGTATTTT.

V and J are TRBV11-3 and TRBJ2-1; tentative D call: TRBD2 (5 bases). Trimming left V 0 bases short and J 6 bases short, with 12 bases between. Germline loops: CDR1 SGHNT, CDR2 YENEEA. The CDR3 consists of 15 residues. The CDR3 spells CASSLDSASRNEQFF. The CDR3 DNA sequence: TGTGCCAGCAGCTTAGATTCGGCTAGCCGCAATGAGCAGTTCTTC.

This sequence joins TRBV30 and TRBJ2-3, with D possibly TRBD2 on 5 matching bases. Trimming left V 2 bases short and J 3 bases short, with 9 bases between. Germline CDR1 and CDR2: GTSNPN and SVGIG (reference sequence). The CDR3 has 13 residues. CDR3 sequence: CAWSRGLTDTQYF. The CDR3 DNA sequence: TGTGCCTGGAGTAGAGGGTTGACAGATACGCAGTATTTT.

Ten or more counts support this clonotype. This chain links TRBV7-2 with TRBJ2-7; tentatively, D is TRBD1 or TRBD2 (6 bases each). Germline CDR1 is SGHTA and CDR2 is FQGNSA. Trimming shortened V by 5 bases and J by 3 bases, and 17 bases separated the two germline ends. CDR3 length: 15 residues. Written as DNA, the CDR3 is TGTGCCAGCAGCGGGGGAGGTACAGGGAACTACGAGCAGTACTTC. It specifies CASSGGGTGNYEQYF.

This clonotype was counted at least ten times. The chain is built from TRBV20-1 and TRBJ2-5; 14 bases are shared with TRBD2. The length of the CDR3 is 16 residues. Trimming at V came to 3 bases and at J to 5 bases, leaving 8 bases not matched to a gene. The germline CDR1 and CDR2 sequences are DFQATT and SNEGSKA (reference sequence). CDR3 DNA sequence: TGCAGTGCTAGGGGACTAGCGGGAGCCCAAGCGGAGACCCAGTACTTC. This codes for CSARGLAGAQAETQYF.

This clonotype was seen many times. The genes are TRBV12-3 or TRBV12-4 and TRBJ2-4; D possibly corresponds to TRBD2 (6 bases). Trimming removed 5 bases from V and 1 base from J, with 15 bases in between. The CDR3 spans 16 residues. CDR3 loop: CASSPGTSGAKNIQYF. CDR3 DNA: TGTGCCAGCAGTCCCGGGACTTCAGGGGCCAAAAACATTCAGTACTTC.

This clonotype was picked up many times. The genes are TRBV7-9 and TRBJ2-1; weak D call: TRBD1 (6 bases). Germline V CDR1 and CDR2: SEHNR, FQNEAQ (reference sequence). The V end lost 5 bases, the J end lost 4 bases, and 15 bases lay between the germline ends. The CDR3 consists of 15 residues. In DNA, the CDR3 is TGTGCCAGCAGCCCCGGCAGGGGACCATACAATGAGCAGTTCTTC. Residues: CASSPGRGPYNEQFF. The full variable domain, with the rest looked up from reference TRBV7-9 and TRBJ2-1, is DTGVSQNPRHKITKRGQNVTFRCDPISEHNRLYWYRQTLGQGPEFLTYFQNEAQLEKSRLLSDRFSAERPKGSFSTLEIQRTEQGDSAMYLCASSPGRGPYNEQFFGPGTRLTVL.

This clonotype was observed many times. The V and J genes are TRBV7-9 and TRBJ2-1; perhaps TRBD2 as D (5 bases). V gave up 7 bases and J gave up 7 bases, with 14 bases separating them. Germline CDR1 reads SEHNR; CDR2 reads FQNEAQ (reference sequence). CDR3 size: 13 residues. CDR3 protein: CASNPAGLNEQFF. In DNA form, the CDR3 reads TGTGCCAGCAACCCCGCGGGTTTGAATGAGCAGTTCTTC.

This clonotype was seen repeatedly, ten times or more. The chain links TRBV5-1 to TRBJ2-6; D remains unclear. This CDR3 region has 18 residues. V shed 0 bases and J shed 0 bases, with 13 bases lying between them. Germline CDR1 and CDR2: SGHRS and YFSETQ. The CDR3: CASSLDPAHTSGANVLTF. The CDR3 DNA follows: TGCGCCAGCAGCTTGGACCCGGCCCACACCTCTGGGGCCAACGTCCTGACTTTC.

This clonotype has only a few counts. The chain is built from TRBV3-1 and TRBJ2-1; 10 bases are shared with TRBD1. Germline V gene data show CDR1 as LGHDT and CDR2 as YNNKEL (reference sequence). J gave up 2 bases and V 1 base, and 5 bases lay outside the gene matches. This CDR3 is 17 amino acids long. The CDR3: CASSQGWDRGPYNEQFF. As DNA, the CDR3 is TGTGCCAGCAGCCAAGGTTGGGACAGGGGACCCTACAATGAGCAGTTCTTC.

V usage is TRBV20-1 and J usage is TRBJ2-5; D remains unclear. The CDR3 spans 14 residues. In germline, CDR1 is DFQATT, CDR2 SNEGSKA (reference sequence). V was trimmed by 0 bases and J by 1 base, leaving 9 bases between them. The chain's CDR3 is CSARDYWAQETQYF. In DNA, the CDR3 is TGCAGTGCTAGAGATTACTGGGCCCAAGAGACCCAGTACTTC.

The chain employs TRBV7-3 and TRBJ2-5, with D hard to call. Per germline, CDR1 SGHTA and CDR2 FQGTGA. The CDR3 consists of 14 residues. V lost 5 bases, J lost 7 bases, and 17 bases lay in between. The CDR3 nucleotides read TGTGCCAGCAGCACCGACCGATCGACCAGGACCCAGTACTTC. It translates to CASSTDRSTRTQYF.

This clonotype was seen at least ten times. The CDR3 DNA follows: TGTGCCACCAGTGATTTTTCCATCGGAGATACGCAGTATTTT. Translated: CATSDFSIGDTQYF. The chain joins TRBV24-1 to TRBJ2-3, with no clear D. The CDR3 is 14 residues long. Germline CDR1 KGHDR, CDR2 SFDVKD. Trimming left V 1 base short and J 5 bases short, with 9 bases between.